Presented here are 20 T cell receptor beta chains from one specimen sequenced in a study of Ad26.COV2.S vaccination and SARS-CoV-2 variants. Treatment meaning: roughly 19 received Ad26.COV2.S at low or high dose, single or two shots; about 5 received placebo; per-sample allocation not given. Specimens were obtained on day 63 following the first vaccine or placebo injection. Sequencing used immunoSEQ multiplex PCR; TCRdb keeps in-frame clones, though not all of them. Of hundreds of thousands of clones in the sample, 89% are singletons; the top ten hold over 1.3%. Material: peripheral blood, obtained in a trial of Ad26.COV2.S vaccine versus placebo. The receptors were gathered from a person between 18 and 60 years old who received the Ad26.COV2.S COVID-19 vaccine or a placebo.

This clone occurred once. V is TRBV7-2 and J is TRBJ2-3; D gene ambiguous. Germline CDR1 SGHTA, CDR2 FQGNSA. V was pared by 5 bases and J by 2 bases, with 14 bases between. The CDR3 is 15 amino acids. The CDR3, as DNA: TGTGCCAGCAGCCTTAATCCCCCCGTCACAGATACGCAGTATTTT. It encodes CASSLNPPVTDTQYF.

The chain has TRBV15 and TRBJ2-7, with 14 bases matching TRBD2. With V trimmed by 5 bases and J by 4 bases, 7 bases remained unmatched. Germline V gene sequence: CDR1 LNHNV, CDR2 YYDKDF (reference sequence). The CDR3 sequence is 16 residues long. As DNA, the CDR3 is TGTGCCACCAGCCTAGGGACTAGCGGGAGTGGGTACGAGCAGTACTTC. Protein sequence: CATSLGTSGSGYEQYF. The full variable domain, in which reference TRBV15 and TRBJ2-7 provide the parts outside the CDR3, is DAMVIQNPRYQVTQFGKPVTLSCSQTLNHNVMYWYQQKSSQAPKLLFHYYDKDFNNEADTPDNFQSRRPNTSFCFLDIRSPGLGDTAMYLCATSLGTSGSGYEQYFGPGTRLTVT.

The CDR3 reads CASRGTGGPRETQYF. In DNA form, the CDR3 reads TGTGCCAGTAGAGGGACAGGGGGCCCTCGAGAGACCCAGTACTTC. This chain joins TRBV19 and TRBJ2-5; TRBD1 matches 12 bases. Germline values: CDR1 LNHDA, CDR2 SQIVND (reference sequence). Trimming at V came to 6 bases and at J to 4 bases, leaving 6 bases not matched to a gene. This CDR3 is 15 amino acids long.

The gene calls are TRBV2 and TRBJ2-1, with 7 bases that match TRBD2. CDR3 size: 15 residues. Germline lookup yields CDR1 SNHLY and CDR2 FYNNEI. Trimming at V came to 5 bases and at J to 16 bases, leaving 20 bases not matched to a gene. The CDR3: CASSPQSLERGRSFF. The CDR3 DNA reads TGTGCCAGCAGTCCCCAGTCGCTCGAGCGGGGTCGTTCTTTCTTC. The full variable domain, its missing parts supplied by reference TRBV2 and TRBJ2-1, is EPEVTQTPSHQVTQMGQEVILRCVPISNHLYFYWYRQILGQKVEFLVSFYNNEISEKSEIFDDQFSVERPDGSNFTLKIRSTKLEDSAMYFCASSPQSLERGRSFFGPGTRLTVL.

This rearrangement joins TRBV19 to TRBJ2-3; TRBD1 agrees at 8 bases. The length of the CDR3 is 14 residues. The trim removed 4 bases at V and 2 bases at J, leaving 2 bases unmatched. CDR1 LNHDA and CDR2 SQIVND come from the germline V gene (reference sequence). The CDR3 DNA reads as TGTGCCAGTAGTAGGACAGGGTCCACAGATACGCAGTATTTT. Its translation: CASSRTGSTDTQYF.

V and J are TRBV2 and TRBJ1-3; no firm D call. Germline V CDR1 and CDR2: SNHLY, FYNNEI. CDR3 size: 15 residues. Trimming took 6 bases from V and 0 from J, leaving 12 bases between them. The CDR3 nucleotides read TGTGCCAGCAGACGGACCGCTCTCTCTGGAAACACCATATATTTT. This translates into CASRRTALSGNTIYF.

This chain joins TRBV20-1 and TRBJ1-2; maybe TRBD1 (5 bases). CDR1 DFQATT and CDR2 SNEGSKA come from the germline V gene (reference sequence). The V end was cut by 3 bases, the J end by 5 bases, with 16 bases between. This CDR3 has 14 residues. The CDR3 sequence is CSASSQGLYYGYTF. The CDR3 coding sequence is TGCAGTGCTAGTTCGCAGGGCTTATATTATGGCTACACCTTC.

The gene calls are TRBV7-2 and TRBJ1-1; no firm D call. This CDR3 contains 14 residues. V gave up 1 base and J gave up 4 bases, with 10 bases separating them. CDR1 and CDR2 (germline): SGHTA, FQGNSA. CDR3 sequence (DNA): TGTGCCAGCAGCTTAGAAGGGCTGGTCACTGAAGCTTTCTTT. Its protein product is CASSLEGLVTEAFF.

The V gene is TRBV24-1, the J gene TRBJ2-1, with 9 bases fitting TRBD1. The trim removed 4 bases at V and 10 bases at J, leaving 7 bases unmatched. The CDR3 sequence is 14 residues long. Germline CDR1 KGHDR, CDR2 SFDVKD. CDR3 coding DNA: TGTGCCACCAGTGACCGGGGACAGGGTGACGAGCAGTTCTTC. Translated, it gives CATSDRGQGDEQFF.

This clone occurred a few times. V usage is TRBV5-1 and J usage is TRBJ1-4; D call uncertain. Germline V gene lookup returns CDR1 SGHRS and CDR2 YFSETQ. With 3 bases removed from V and 0 bases from J, the gap between germline ends came to 9 bases. This CDR3 comprises 15 residues. The CDR3 here is CASSSDTATNEKLFF. Here the CDR3 DNA reads TGCGCCAGCAGCTCCGACACCGCAACTAATGAAAAACTGTTTTTT.

The J gene is TRBJ2-7, the V gene TRBV10-3; 12 bases are a match to TRBD1. The CDR3 runs to 14 residues. The ends lost 6 bases at V and 7 bases at J; junction bases unmatched: 7. Germline values: CDR1 ENHRY, CDR2 SYGVKD. The CDR3 loop is CAIRSGQGAREQYF. Written as DNA, the CDR3 is TGTGCCATCAGGTCGGGACAGGGGGCCAGGGAGCAGTACTTC.

CDR3 residues: CASSVPGGTEAFF. The CDR3 bases are TGCGCCAGCAGCGTCCCGGGGGGAACTGAAGCTTTCTTT. The chain links TRBV5-1 to TRBJ1-1; possibly TRBD1 for D (5 bases). This CDR3 has 13 amino acids. V dropped 4 bases and J dropped 5 bases, with 12 bases sitting between them. The germline CDR1 and CDR2 sequences are SGHRS and YFSETQ. Based on the CDR3 plus reference TRBV5-1 and TRBJ1-1, the full variable domain is KAGVTQTPRYLIKTRGQQVTLSCSPISGHRSVSWYQQTPGQGLQFLFEYFSETQRNKGNFPGRFSGRQFSNSRSEMNVSTLELGDSALYLCASSVPGGTEAFFGQGTRLTVV.

The rearrangement uses TRBV7-2 and TRBJ2-5; TRBD2 is a possible D gene (6 bases). The V end was cut by 1 base, the J end by 1 base, with 13 bases between. Germline CDR1 reads SGHTA; CDR2 reads FQGNSA. The length of the CDR3 is 16 residues. The CDR3 region has the DNA TGTGCCAGCAGCTTAGGGTTTAGCGGCCCCCAAGAGACCCAGTACTTC. As protein: CASSLGFSGPQETQYF.

V is TRBV7-2 and J is TRBJ2-5, with no clear D. Germline values: CDR1 SGHTA, CDR2 FQGNSA. The CDR3 runs 13 residues. Trimming shortened V by 1 base and J by 1 base, and 4 bases separated the two germline ends. CDR3 residues: CASSLEFQETQYF. CDR3 nucleotides: TGTGCCAGCAGCTTAGAATTCCAAGAGACCCAGTACTTC.

The gene calls are TRBV5-1 and TRBJ2-7; perhaps TRBD1 as D (5 bases). This CDR3 contains 17 residues. Germline values: CDR1 SGHRS, CDR2 YFSETQ. The V and J ends lost 2 bases and 1 base respectively, with 19 bases between them. The CDR3 loop reads CASSFRSLRTQSYEQYF. CDR3 coding DNA: TGCGCCAGCAGCTTTCGGAGTCTGCGGACACAATCCTACGAGCAGTACTTC.

The chain has TRBV30 and TRBJ1-2; D ambiguous. Trimming removed 0 bases from V and 8 bases from J, with 10 bases in between. This CDR3 comprises 12 residues. The germline CDR1 and CDR2 sequences are GTSNPN and SVGIG (reference sequence). The CDR3 loop is CAWSVGSPGYTF. The CDR3 nucleotides read TGTGCCTGGAGTGTGGGTTCCCCGGGCTACACCTTC.

This clone appeared once. This chain uses TRBV27 with TRBJ2-7; 9 bases agree with TRBD1. The ends lost 2 bases at V and 3 bases at J; junction bases unmatched: 5. CDR1 and CDR2 from the germline V gene are MNHEY and SMNVEV (reference sequence). There are 15 residues in the CDR3. The DNA of the CDR3 is TGTGCCAGCAGTTTACGGACAGGGGAGCTCTACGAGCAGTACTTC. Translated: CASSLRTGELYEQYF.

A remark on this clone: A junction end diverges from the germline sequence, so it may reflect a read error. The V and J genes are TRBV6-5 and TRBJ2-2; D is unclear. Looked up from germline, CDR1 is MNHEY and CDR2 is SVGAGI. The CDR3 sequence is 12 residues long. The CDR3 DNA sequence: TGTGCCAGCAGTGACTCCACCGGGGAGCTGTTTTTT. Translation gives CASSDSTGELFF.

This chain uses TRBV6-5 with TRBJ2-7; 11 bases are shared with TRBD1. Germline lookup yields CDR1 MNHEY and CDR2 SVGAGI. This CDR3 is built from 16 residues. The V and J ends lost 0 bases and 3 bases, in that order; junction bases with no gene match: 4. The CDR3 DNA follows: TGTGCCAGCAGTTACTCCTCCGGGACAGGGGGCTACGAGCAGTACTTC. Amino acids: CASSYSSGTGGYEQYF.

The V and J genes are TRBV7-2 and TRBJ2-5; 8 bases map to TRBD2. V lost 4 bases to trimming and J lost 5 bases; unmatched junction nucleotides: 12. Germline V gene sequence: CDR1 SGHTA, CDR2 FQGNSA. CDR3 length: 16 amino acids. This CDR3 reads CASSSSGGGKWETQYF. CDR3 sequence (DNA): TGTGCCAGCAGCTCCTCGGGAGGGGGGAAATGGGAGACCCAGTACTTC.